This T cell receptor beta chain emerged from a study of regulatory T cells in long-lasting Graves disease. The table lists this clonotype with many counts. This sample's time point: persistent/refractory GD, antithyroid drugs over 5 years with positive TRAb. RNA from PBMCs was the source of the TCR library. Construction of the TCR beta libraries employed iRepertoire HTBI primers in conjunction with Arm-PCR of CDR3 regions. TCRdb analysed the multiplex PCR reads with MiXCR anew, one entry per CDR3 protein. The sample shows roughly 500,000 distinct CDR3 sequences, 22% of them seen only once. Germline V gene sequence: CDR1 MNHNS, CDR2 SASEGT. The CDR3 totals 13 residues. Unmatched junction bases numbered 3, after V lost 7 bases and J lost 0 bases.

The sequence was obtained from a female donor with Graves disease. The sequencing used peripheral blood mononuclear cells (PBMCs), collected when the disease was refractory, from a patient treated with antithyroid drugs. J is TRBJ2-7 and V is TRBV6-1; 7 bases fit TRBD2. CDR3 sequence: CASIGDYSYEQYF. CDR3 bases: TGTGCCAGCATCGGGGACTACTCCTACGAGCAGTACTTC.